This T cell receptor beta chain was sequenced during a study of blood T cells in healthy people across ages. A J-beta primer mix and a sample-barcoded 5' primer were used in a second PCR of about 7 to 12 cycles. MiXCR, applied by TCRdb to the 5' RACE reads, yields one record per CDR3 protein. The table has 600,000 or so distinct CDR3 sequences, less than 60% seen once; the top ten hold 20% to 25%. Extraction of total RNA produced a minimum of 5 micrograms from each sample. General study results and limits: PBMCs went unsorted, and a conclusive naive versus antigen-experienced comparison was therefore prevented. When set beside aged donors, long-lived donors presented more naive CD4+ cells and higher diversity. In older individuals, TCR beta diversity per million T cells was lower, falling roughly linearly with age.

V gave up 1 base and J gave up 0 bases, with 12 bases separating them. Germline values: CDR1 SQVTM, CDR2 ANQGSEA. The CDR3 extends over 15 amino acids. This clonotype has only a few counts. The antigen is undetermined. Sequencing used blood. The rearrangement joins TRBV29-1 to TRBJ1-1; D is unresolved. This TCR was recovered from an elderly man in good health. The CDR3 sequence is CSVEGVRIMNTEAFF. The CDR3 DNA is TGCAGCGTTGAAGGGGTCAGGATTATGAACACTGAAGCTTTCTTT. Full variable domain (rest looked up from reference TRBV29-1 and TRBJ1-1): SAVISQKPSRDICQRGTSLTIQCQVDSQVTMMFWYRQQPGQSLTLIATANQGSEATYESGFVIDKFPISRPNLTFSTLTVSNMSPEDSSIYLCSVEGVRIMNTEAFFGQGTRLTVV.